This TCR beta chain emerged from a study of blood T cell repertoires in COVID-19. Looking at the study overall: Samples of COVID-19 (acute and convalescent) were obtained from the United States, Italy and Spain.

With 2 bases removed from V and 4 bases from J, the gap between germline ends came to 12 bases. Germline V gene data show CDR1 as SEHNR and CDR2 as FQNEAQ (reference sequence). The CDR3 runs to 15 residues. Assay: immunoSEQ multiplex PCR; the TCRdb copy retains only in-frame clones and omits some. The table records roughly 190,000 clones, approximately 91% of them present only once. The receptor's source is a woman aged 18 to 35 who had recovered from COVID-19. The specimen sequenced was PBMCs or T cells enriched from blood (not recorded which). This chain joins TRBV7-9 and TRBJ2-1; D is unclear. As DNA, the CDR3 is TGTGCCAGCAGCTTATCTCAACAGCCATACAATGAGCAGTTCTTC. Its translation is CASSLSQQPYNEQFF. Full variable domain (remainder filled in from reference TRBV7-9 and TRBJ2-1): DTGVSQNPRHKITKRGQNVTFRCDPISEHNRLYWYRQTLGQGPEFLTYFQNEAQLEKSRLLSDRFSAERPKGSFSTLEIQRTEQGDSAMYLCASSLSQQPYNEQFFGPGTRLTVL.